This T cell receptor beta chain appears in the sequencing data of a study of technical replicates of blood from a handful of donors. Sequenced by immunoSEQ multiplex PCR; TCRdb stores in-frame clones only, minus some. This sample yields some 87,000 clones, of which around 97% are seen a single time; about 0.19% belongs to the top ten. The CDR3 contains 14 residues. V was cut by 1 base and J by 8 bases, with 15 bases left in between. Per germline, CDR1 SGHRS and CDR2 YFSETQ. This sequence was found in a human donor in good health. Material: T cells isolated from PBMCs. This rearrangement joins TRBV5-1 to TRBJ1-1, with D perhaps TRBD1 (5 bases). The CDR3 DNA reads as TGCGCCAGCAGCTTGCATTCTAGTCGGACAGAAGCTTTCTTT. This sequence encodes CASSLHSSRTEAFF.